Listed below are T cell receptor beta chains from one sample, sequenced in a study of blood T cell repertoires in COVID-19. Measured with immunoSEQ multiplex PCR; TCRdb has only the in-frame clones, and not every one. Of about 140,000 clones listed, approximately 86% are singletons. Sequences were obtained from peripheral blood. The source is a woman aged 60-70 years with acute or convalescent COVID-19. Both conserved end residues are part of each CDR3. Fields, in order: D gene, J gene, clone size, V gene, CDR3 protein, CDR3 DNA. The D gene is left open where the match is weak. Not all rows give a size; the values are once, few, many and, for expanded clones, a class.

-,TRBJ2-7,-,TRBV18,CASSSPSYEQYF,TGTGCCAGCTCATCCCCATCCTACGAGCAGTACTTC
-,TRBJ2-2,few,TRBV4-1,CASSIRSEAGELFF,TGCGCCAGCAGCATCCGAAGCGAGGCCGGGGAGCTGTTTTTT
-,TRBJ2-1,-,TRBV3-1/TRBV3-2,CASSQDTGGEQFF,TGTGCCAGCAGCCAAGATACCGGAGGCGAGCAGTTCTTC
-,TRBJ1-3,few,TRBV7-3,CARLWGLGNTIYF,TGTGCCAGGCTTTGGGGCCTAGGAAACACCATATATTTT
TRBD1,TRBJ1-5,few,TRBV6-2/TRBV6-3,CASSYSKTGGYQPQHF,TGTGCCAGCAGTTACTCGAAGACAGGGGGCTATCAGCCCCAGCATTTT
-,TRBJ2-5,-,TRBV14,CASSQEGNRPQETQYF,TGTGCCAGCAGCCAAGAAGGGAACAGGCCCCAGGAGACCCAGTACTTC
-,TRBJ1-1,few,TRBV4-1,CASSQERRGGRTEAFF,TGCGCCAGCAGCCAAGAGAGGCGGGGTGGTCGCACTGAAGCTTTCTTT
-,TRBJ1-2,-,TRBV5-1,CASSLYLQAGANYGYTF,TGCGCCAGCAGCCTTTACCTACAGGCGGGAGCTAACTATGGCTACACCTTC
TRBD2,TRBJ2-5,-,TRBV7-6,CASSSLAGEETQYF,TGTGCCAGCAGCTCCCTAGCGGGGGAAGAGACCCAGTACTTC
TRBD2,TRBJ2-5,-,TRBV7-6,CASSLGGGPGETQYF,TGTGCCAGCAGCTTAGGCGGGGGGCCCGGGGAGACCCAGTACTTC
-,TRBJ2-7,-,TRBV5-1,CASSTPGSNYEQYF,TGCGCCAGCAGCACCCCAGGGTCGAACTACGAGCAGTACTTC
TRBD1,TRBJ2-1,-,TRBV12-5,CASGLVLGTGTFF,TGTGCTAGTGGTTTGGTATTGGGGACAGGCACGTTCTTC
-,TRBJ2-5,-,TRBV6-5,CASSYSRLVTGTQYF,TGTGCCAGCAGTTACTCGAGGCTCGTTACGGGGACCCAGTACTTC
-,TRBJ1-1,-,TRBV19,CASSMGGAEAFF,TGTGCCAGTAGTATGGGGGGGGCCGAAGCTTTCTTT
TRBD1,TRBJ2-7,-,TRBV6-5,CASSPRRTGSYEQYF,TGTGCCAGCAGCCCGCGTAGGACAGGCTCCTACGAGCAGTACTTC
-,TRBJ2-4,-,TRBV24-1,CATSDLRAMEYF,TGTGCCACCAGTGATTTGAGAGCGATGGAGTACTTC
-,TRBJ2-7,medium-sized,TRBV5-4,CASSSSDGSYEQYF,TGTGCCAGCAGCTCCAGCGACGGTTCCTACGAGCAGTACTTC
TRBD1,TRBJ2-1,-,TRBV7-8,CASVSGGWGGQFF,TGTGCCAGCGTCTCAGGGGGCTGGGGTGGGCAGTTCTTC
TRBD2,TRBJ2-3,-,TRBV5-1,CASSERGVSADTQYF,TGCGCCAGCTCCGAGCGGGGGGTGTCGGCAGATACGCAGTATTTT
TRBD1,TRBJ1-2,-,TRBV18,CASSLPGQGASGYTF,TGTGCCAGCTCACTTCCGGGACAGGGGGCAAGTGGCTACACCTTC
-,TRBJ2-5,-,TRBV11-2,CASSLGPGVGETQYF,TGTGCCAGCAGCTTAGGTCCGGGAGTAGGAGAGACCCAGTACTTC
TRBD2,TRBJ2-2,-,TRBV24-1,CATSQTSGGFTGELFF,TGTGCCACCAGTCAGACTAGCGGGGGTTTCACCGGGGAGCTGTTTTTT
-,TRBJ1-4,-,TRBV4-3,CASSQRDLAIGPGEKLFF,TGCGCCAGCAGCCAACGAGATCTAGCAATTGGTCCGGGGGAAAAACTGTTTTTT
TRBD1,TRBJ2-2,-,TRBV13,CASSLGQRGSGELFF,TGTGCCAGCAGCCTGGGACAGAGGGGGTCCGGGGAGCTGTTTTTT
-,TRBJ2-7,-,TRBV12-3/TRBV12-4,CASSRAYEQYF,TGTGCCAGCAGCCGCGCCTACGAGCAGTACTTC
-,TRBJ2-3,-,TRBV24-1,CATSAASGSTDTQYF,TGTGCCACCAGTGCTGCCTCGGGTAGCACAGATACGCAGTATTTT
-,TRBJ1-6,-,TRBV5-1,CASSLGLRRDSPLHF,TGCGCCAGCAGCTTGGGGTTGCGGCGGGATTCACCCCTCCACTTT
-,TRBJ1-5,-,TRBV5-1,CASILDRSDQPQHF,TGCGCCAGCATACTCGACAGGAGTGATCAGCCCCAGCATTTT
TRBD1,TRBJ1-2,-,TRBV19,CASSKNLGQGHGYTF,TGTGCCAGTAGTAAAAACCTGGGACAGGGGCATGGCTACACCTTC
-,TRBJ2-1,-,TRBV6-5,CAITTSSGWGNEQFF,TGTGCCATCACCACCTCGTCAGGGTGGGGAAATGAGCAGTTCTTC
-,TRBJ1-2,few,TRBV23-1,CASSKGLYGYTF,TGCGCCAGCTCAAAGGGACTATATGGCTACACCTTC
-,TRBJ2-2,-,TRBV5-1,CASSGARGGTGELFF,TGCGCCAGCAGCGGCGCGCGGGGCGGCACCGGGGAGCTGTTTTTT
TRBD1,TRBJ1-2,-,TRBV6-5,CASSSHSRDRSRGYTF,TGTGCCAGCAGTTCCCACTCCCGGGACAGGTCCCGTGGCTACACCTTC
TRBD1,TRBJ2-2,-,TRBV10-2,CASSGTGGAIGELFF,TGCGCCAGCAGTGGGACAGGGGGCGCGATCGGGGAGCTGTTTTTT
TRBD1,TRBJ1-5,-,TRBV18,CASSPGQVNQPQHF,TGTGCCAGCTCACCAGGACAGGTTAATCAGCCCCAGCATTTT
-,TRBJ2-1,-,TRBV24-1,CATSERDASSYNEQFF,TGTGCCACCAGTGAGCGGGACGCAAGCTCCTACAATGAGCAGTTCTTC
TRBD1,TRBJ2-7,-,TRBV4-1,CASSQSSRDRDYEQYF,TGCGCCAGCAGCCAAAGCTCTAGGGACAGGGACTACGAGCAGTACTTC
TRBD1,TRBJ1-5,once,TRBV5-6,CASSSTGGGQPQHF,TGTGCCAGCAGCTCCACAGGGGGCGGGCAGCCCCAGCATTTT
TRBD1,TRBJ2-3,few,TRBV6-4,CASSDPGQGVDTQYF,TGTGCCAGCAGTGACCCGGGACAGGGTGTGGATACGCAGTATTTT
TRBD1,TRBJ1-4,-,TRBV19,CASSPGQVPAREKLFF,TGTGCCAGTAGCCCGGGACAGGTCCCCGCAAGGGAAAAACTGTTTTTT
-,TRBJ1-2,-,TRBV4-1,CASSQETGVGGYTF,TGCGCCAGCAGCCAAGAGACGGGAGTGGGCGGCTACACCTTC
TRBD1,TRBJ1-4,-,TRBV30,CAWSERGQVEKLFF,TGTGCCTGGAGTGAAAGGGGGCAGGTGGAAAAACTGTTTTTT